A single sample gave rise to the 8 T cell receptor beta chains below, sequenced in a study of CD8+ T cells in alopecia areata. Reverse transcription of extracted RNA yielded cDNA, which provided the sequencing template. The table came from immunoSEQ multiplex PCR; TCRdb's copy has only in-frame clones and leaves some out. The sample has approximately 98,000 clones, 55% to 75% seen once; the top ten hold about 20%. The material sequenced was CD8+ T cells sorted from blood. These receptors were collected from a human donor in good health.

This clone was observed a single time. CDR3 region: CSEEEGRGYSNQPQHF. The CDR3 DNA is TGCAGCGAGGAGGAGGGACGAGGTTATAGCAATCAGCCCCAGCATTTT. The rearrangement joins TRBV29-1 to TRBJ1-5, with D possibly being TRBD1 (5 bases). CDR3 length: 16 amino acids. V lost 7 bases and J 0 bases, leaving 19 bases between the germline ends. The germline V gene has CDR1 SQVTM and CDR2 ANQGSEA. Full variable domain (remainder filled in from reference TRBV29-1 and TRBJ1-5): SAVISQKPSRDICQRGTSLTIQCQVDSQVTMMFWYRQQPGQSLTLIATANQGSEATYESGFVIDKFPISRPNLTFSTLTVSNMSPEDSSIYLCSEEEGRGYSNQPQHFGDGTRLSIL.

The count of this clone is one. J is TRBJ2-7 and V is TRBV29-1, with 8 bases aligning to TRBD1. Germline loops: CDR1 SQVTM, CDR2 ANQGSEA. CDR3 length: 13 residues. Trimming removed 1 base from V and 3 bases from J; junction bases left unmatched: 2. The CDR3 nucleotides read TGCAGCGTTGAAGGCAGGGGGCTCTACGAGCAGTACTTC. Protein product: CSVEGRGLYEQYF.

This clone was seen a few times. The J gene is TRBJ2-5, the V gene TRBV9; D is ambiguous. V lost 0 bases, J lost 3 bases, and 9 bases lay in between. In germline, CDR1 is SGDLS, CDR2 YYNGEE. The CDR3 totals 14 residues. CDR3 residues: CASSVADGKETQYF. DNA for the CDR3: TGTGCCAGCAGCGTAGCGGATGGGAAAGAGACCCAGTACTTC.

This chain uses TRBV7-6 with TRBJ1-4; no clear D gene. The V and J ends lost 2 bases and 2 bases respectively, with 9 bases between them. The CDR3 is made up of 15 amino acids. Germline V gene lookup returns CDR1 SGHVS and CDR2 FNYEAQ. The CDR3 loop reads CASSLTPSTNEKLFF. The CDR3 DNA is TGTGCCAGCAGCTTAACCCCTTCGACTAATGAAAAACTGTTTTTT. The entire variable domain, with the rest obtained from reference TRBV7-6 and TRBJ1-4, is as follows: GAGVSQSPRYKVTKRGQDVALRCDPISGHVSLYWYRQALGQGPEFLTYFNYEAQQDKSGLPNDRFSAERPEGSISTLTIQRTEQRDSAMYRCASSLTPSTNEKLFFGSGTQLSVL.

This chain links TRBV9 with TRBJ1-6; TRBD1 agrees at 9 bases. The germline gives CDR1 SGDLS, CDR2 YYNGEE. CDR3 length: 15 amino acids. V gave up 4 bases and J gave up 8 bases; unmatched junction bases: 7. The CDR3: CASSIGQGSYSPLHF. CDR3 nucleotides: TGTGCCAGCAGCATCGGACAGGGGTCGTATTCACCCCTCCACTTT.

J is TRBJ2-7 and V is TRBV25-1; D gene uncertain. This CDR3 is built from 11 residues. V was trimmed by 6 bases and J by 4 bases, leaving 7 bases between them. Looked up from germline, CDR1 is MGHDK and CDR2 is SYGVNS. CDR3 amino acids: CASRFRYEQYF. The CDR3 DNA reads TGTGCCAGCAGATTCAGGTACGAGCAGTACTTC.

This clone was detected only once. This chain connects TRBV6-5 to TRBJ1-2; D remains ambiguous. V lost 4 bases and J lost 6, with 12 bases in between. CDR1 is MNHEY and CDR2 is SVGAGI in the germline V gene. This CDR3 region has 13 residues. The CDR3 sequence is CASSFTPVNGYTF. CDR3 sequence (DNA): TGTGCCAGCAGTTTTACCCCGGTTAATGGCTACACCTTC.

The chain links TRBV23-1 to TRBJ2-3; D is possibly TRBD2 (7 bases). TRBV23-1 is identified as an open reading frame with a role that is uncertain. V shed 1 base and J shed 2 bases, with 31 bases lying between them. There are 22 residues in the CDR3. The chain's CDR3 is CASSQCIWGGGENRRSTDTQYF. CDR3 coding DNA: TGCGCCAGCAGTCAATGTATATGGGGGGGCGGGGAAAACCGACGCTCCACAGATACGCAGTATTTT.